A selection of T cell receptor beta chains follows, all from one sample in a study of cytomegalovirus exposure and HLA in healthy donors. Sequenced by immunoSEQ multiplex PCR; TCRdb stores in-frame clones only, minus some. This table holds some 200,000 clones, 65% to 90% found once. Material: PBMCs. These receptors came from a young woman in good health and CMV-seropositive. Each CDR3 is given with its conserved first and last residue. Each record gives: CDR3 length, V gene, CDR3 protein.

>15|TRBV9
CASSLTAGIYNEQFF
>14|TRBV5-1
CASGAGNTNTEAFF
>17|TRBV18
CASSPGASPTLRETQYF
>15|TRBV5-4
CASSRDGGRFDEQYF
>14|TRBV6-6
CASGATSGRDEQYF
>16|TRBV27
CASRGLAGSSYNEQFF
>17|TRBV4-2
CASSQDQGGQSSYEQYF
>11|TRBV6-5
CASGRSYEQYF
>15|TRBV6-5
CASSYGGTVNTEAFF
>16|TRBV7-9
CASSLARGAHYNEQFF
>15|TRBV18
CASSIRQPNTGELFF
>14|TRBV29-1
CSVEPWAGDYGYTF
>20|TRBV4-2
CASSQTGTVSQSSGANVLTF
>15|TRBV5-4
CASQKDRASTGELFF
>16|TRBV27
CASSYLAMPEYYEQYF
>13|TRBV6-5
CASTRVLNTEAFF
>16|TRBV5-1
CASSLGTGVPQETQYF
>16|TRBV28
CASSRNRVGDYYEQYF
>13|TRBV6-5
CASTSFLSAEAFF
>13|TRBV25-1
CASSETPTYEQYF
>17|TRBV2
CASSGLRQGRVVHEQYF
>12|TRBV5-1
CASSPTGDEQYF
>16|TRBV28
CASSLLDTSNTGELFF
>15|TRBV7-9
CASSPLLGGTDTQYF
>17|TRBV5-6
CASSFTGTGGSNYGYTF
>16|TRBV5-1
CASSLVTGPFGYEQYF
>16|TRBV4-1
CASSPARGGSSYEQYF
>16|TRBV5-1
CASSLSGGRETYEQYF